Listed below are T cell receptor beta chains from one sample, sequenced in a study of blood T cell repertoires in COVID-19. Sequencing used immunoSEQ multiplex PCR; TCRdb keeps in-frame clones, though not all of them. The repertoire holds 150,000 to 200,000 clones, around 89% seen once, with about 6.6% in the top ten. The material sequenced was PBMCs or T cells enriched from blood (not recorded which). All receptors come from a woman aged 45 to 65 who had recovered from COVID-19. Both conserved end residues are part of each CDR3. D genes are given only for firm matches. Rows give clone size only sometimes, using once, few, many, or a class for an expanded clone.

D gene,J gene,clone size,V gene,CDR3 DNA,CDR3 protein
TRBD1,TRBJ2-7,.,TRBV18,TGTGCCAGCTCACTCAACAGGGGGGACTACGAGCAGTACTTC,CASSLNRGDYEQYF
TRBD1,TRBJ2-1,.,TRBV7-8,TGTGCCAGCAGCTTTCGGGCCCGGGACAGCTCGTACAATGAGCAGTTCTTC,CASSFRARDSSYNEQFF
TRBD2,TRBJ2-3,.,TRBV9,TGTGCCAGCAGCGTAGTAGGCGGGGGGGCAACAGATACGCAGTATTTT,CASSVVGGGATDTQYF
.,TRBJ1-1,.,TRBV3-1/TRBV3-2,TGTGCCAGCAGCCAAGAGCCAGGGGTGGCGAACACTGAAGCTTTCTTT,CASSQEPGVANTEAFF
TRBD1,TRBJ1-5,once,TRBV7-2,TGTGCCAGCAGCTGGACAGGGGGCAGCGGGGGGAATCAGCCCCAGCATTTT,CASSWTGGSGGNQPQHF
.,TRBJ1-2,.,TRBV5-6,TGTGCCAGCATTATATCAGGGCGATTCTATGGCTACACCTTC,CASIISGRFYGYTF
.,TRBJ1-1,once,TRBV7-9,TGTGCCAGCAGAAGCACAGTGAACACTGAAGCTTTCTTT,CASRSTVNTEAFF
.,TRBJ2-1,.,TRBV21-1,TGTGCCAGCGGGACTAGCGGGGTCCCCGAGGGGTACAATGAGCAGTTCTTC,CASGTSGVPEGYNEQFF
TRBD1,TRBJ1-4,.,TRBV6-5,TGTGCCAGCAGTTACACACCGGGACAGAGAGATGAAAAACTGTTTTTT,CASSYTPGQRDEKLFF
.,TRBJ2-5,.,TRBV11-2,TGTGCCAGCAGCTTAAATATTGGCGGGGTAGGCTCGGAGACCCAGTACTTC,CASSLNIGGVGSETQYF
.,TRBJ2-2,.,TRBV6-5,TGTGCCAGCAGAAAGGAGACCGGGGAGCTGTTTTTT,CASRKETGELFF
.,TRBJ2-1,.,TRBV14,TGTGCCAGCAGCCTGACAGTCGGGCGTTACAATGAGCAGTTCTTC,CASSLTVGRYNEQFF
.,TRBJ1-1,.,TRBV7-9,TGTGCCAGCAGCTTAAGGGAGCCAAAAGAAGCTTTCTTT,CASSLREPKEAFF
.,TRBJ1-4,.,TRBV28,TGTGCCAGCAGTACATACAGTGAAAAACTGTTTTTT,CASSTYSEKLFF
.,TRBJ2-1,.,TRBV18,TGTGCCAGCTCACCCCTGGGACTCGTAGACGTCAACAATGAGCAGTTCTTC,CASSPLGLVDVNNEQFF
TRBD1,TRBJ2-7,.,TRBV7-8,TGTGCCAGCCAAACATCGACAGGGCACTCCTACGAGCAGTACTTC,CASQTSTGHSYEQYF
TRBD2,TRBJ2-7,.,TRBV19,TGTGCCAGTAGTTACGGGGGAGGGACCTACGAGCAGTACTTC,CASSYGGGTYEQYF
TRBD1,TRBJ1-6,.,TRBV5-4,TGTGCCAGCAGCTTGGGTCAGTTACCAGGGGGTTCACCCCTCCACTTT,CASSLGQLPGGSPLHF
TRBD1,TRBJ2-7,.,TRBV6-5,TGTGCCAGCAGTTACTCGATCGGACAGGGTGGATACGAGCAGTACTTC,CASSYSIGQGGYEQYF
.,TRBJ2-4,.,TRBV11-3,TGTGCCAGCAGCTCACCCCTCAGGGGAAACATTCAGTACTTC,CASSSPLRGNIQYF
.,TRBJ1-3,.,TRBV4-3,TGCGCCAGCAGCAGAGACACCTCTGGAAACACCATATATTTT,CASSRDTSGNTIYF
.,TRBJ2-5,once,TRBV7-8,TGTGCCAGCAGCCCCGGGGGTATCGACCAAGAGACCCAGTACTTC,CASSPGGIDQETQYF
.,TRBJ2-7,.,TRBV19,TGTGCCAGCCGCCCTCGGGGACTCGACGAGCAGTACTTC,CASRPRGLDEQYF
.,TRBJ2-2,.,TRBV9,TGTGCCAGCAGCGTATTTGCGGGGCCGAACACCGGGGAGCTGTTTTTT,CASSVFAGPNTGELFF
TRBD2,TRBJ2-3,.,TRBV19,TGTGCCAGTAGGACCGGGGGGGTAGGTACAGATACGCAGTATTTT,CASRTGGVGTDTQYF
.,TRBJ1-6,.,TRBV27,TGTGCCAGCAGTTTAGGCGGGTCAGCCATAGGGTCACCCCTCCACTTT,CASSLGGSAIGSPLHF
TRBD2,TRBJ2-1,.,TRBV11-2,TGTGCCAGCAGCTTAGTGGAGCGGGGGGATAATGAGCAGTTCTTC,CASSLVERGDNEQFF
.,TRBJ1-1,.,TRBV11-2,TGTGCCAGCAGCTTAGATATGGGGCGTACTGAAGCTTTCTTT,CASSLDMGRTEAFF
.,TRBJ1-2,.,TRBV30,TGTGCCTGGAGTGTCCAGGTTTATGGCTACACCTTC,CAWSVQVYGYTF